Listed here is a single T cell receptor beta chain. As yet, its antigen is unknown. The data originate from a study of cytomegalovirus exposure and HLA in healthy donors. Notes on the study in general: Upon later analysis, TCR association rates were observed to vary by HLA locus, being highest for DRB1 and lowest for HLA-C. By a later analysis, the bulk of CMV-associated TCR beta chains appeared HLA-restricted. Immune exposure information comprised only CMV serostatus.

V lost 8 bases and J 6 bases, leaving 19 bases between the germline ends. This CDR3 contains 15 residues. Germline values: CDR1 WNHNN, CDR2 SYGVQD (reference sequence). Vbeta (60) and Jbeta (13) primers were used in the PCR. Clones were sequenced by immunoSEQ multiplex PCR, and TCRdb holds only the in-frame ones, with some missing. In the table there are about 130,000 clones, roughly three quarters of which are singletons. The gene calls are TRBV10-1 and TRBJ2-2; possibly TRBD2 for D (6 bases). Sequencing input: PBMCs. The sequence came from a woman in her thirties or forties in good health and CMV-seronegative. The CDR3 bases are TGCGCCAGCGGGGGAACGGGAGATGCCGCCGGGGAGCTGTTTTTT. Residues: CASGGTGDAAGELFF.